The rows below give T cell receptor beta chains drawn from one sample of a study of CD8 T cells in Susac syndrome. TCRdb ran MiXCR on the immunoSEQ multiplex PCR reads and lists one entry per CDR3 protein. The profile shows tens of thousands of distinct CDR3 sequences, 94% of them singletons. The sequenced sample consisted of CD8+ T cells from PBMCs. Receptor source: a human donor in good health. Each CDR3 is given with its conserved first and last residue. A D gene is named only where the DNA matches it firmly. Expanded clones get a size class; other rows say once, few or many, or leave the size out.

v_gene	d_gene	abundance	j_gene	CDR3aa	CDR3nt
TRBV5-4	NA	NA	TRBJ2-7	CASSIDPQGGYEQYF	TGTGCCAGCAGCATAGATCCCCAGGGGGGCTACGAGCAGTACTTC
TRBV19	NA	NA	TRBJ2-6	CASSSPRVSGANVLTF	TGTGCCAGTAGTTCGCCAAGGGTCTCTGGGGCCAACGTCCTGACTTTC
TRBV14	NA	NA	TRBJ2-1	CASSQVRLALEDNEQFF	TGTGCCAGCAGCCAAGTCAGGCTAGCGTTGGAGGATAATGAGCAGTTCTTC
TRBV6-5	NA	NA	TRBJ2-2	CASGTTNTGELFF	TGTGCCAGCGGGACAACAAACACCGGGGAGCTGTTTTTT
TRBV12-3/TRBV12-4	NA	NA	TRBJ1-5	CASSYPGAQPQHF	TGTGCCAGCAGCTATCCGGGGGCACAGCCCCAGCATTTT
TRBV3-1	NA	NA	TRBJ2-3	CASRLEGADTQYF	TGTGCCAGCAGGTTAGAGGGTGCGGATACGCAGTATTTT
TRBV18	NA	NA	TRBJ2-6	CASSPREGAGANVLTF	TGTGCCAGCTCACCACGGGAAGGGGCTGGGGCCAACGTCCTGACTTTC
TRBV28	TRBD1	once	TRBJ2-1	CASRSGTEEFF	TGTGCCAGCAGGTCCGGGACAGAAGAGTTCTTC
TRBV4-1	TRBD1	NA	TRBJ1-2	CASSLAGGGYTF	TGCGCCAGCAGCCTGGCAGGGGGTGGCTACACCTTC
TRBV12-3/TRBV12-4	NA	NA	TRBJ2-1	CASSHSSSYNEQFF	TGTGCCAGCAGTCATTCGAGCTCCTACAATGAGCAGTTCTTC
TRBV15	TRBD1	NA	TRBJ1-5	CATSLGQGVDQPQHF	TGTGCCACCAGCTTGGGACAGGGGGTGGACCAGCCCCAGCATTTT
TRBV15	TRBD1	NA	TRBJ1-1	CAVGTGMSTEAFF	TGTGCCGTTGGGACAGGGATGAGCACTGAAGCTTTCTTT
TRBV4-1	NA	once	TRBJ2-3	CASSQARPSTDTQYF	TGCGCCAGCAGCCAAGCCAGGCCTAGCACAGATACGCAGTATTTT
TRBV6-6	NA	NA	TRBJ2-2	CASSYGWDTGELFF	TGTGCCAGCAGTTACGGGTGGGACACCGGGGAGCTGTTTTTT
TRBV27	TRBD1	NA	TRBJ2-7	CASRVGQFYEQYF	TGTGCCAGCAGGGTGGGACAGTTCTACGAGCAGTACTTC
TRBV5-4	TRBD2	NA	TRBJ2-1	CASSLVLAGGDEQFF	TGTGCCAGCAGCTTGGTACTAGCGGGGGGCGATGAGCAGTTCTTC
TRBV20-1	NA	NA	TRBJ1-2	CSAGVGTGTF	NA
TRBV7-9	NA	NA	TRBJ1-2	CASRKPDLGVHYGYTF	TGTGCCAGCCGCAAGCCAGATCTTGGAGTTCACTATGGCTACACCTTC
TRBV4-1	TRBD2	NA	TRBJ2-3	CASSQGVSGSRSTQYF	TGCGCCAGCAGCCAAGGGGTTAGCGGGAGTAGGAGTACGCAGTATTTT
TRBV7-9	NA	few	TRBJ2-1	CASSLVVNEQFF	TGTGCCAGCAGCTTAGTTGTCAATGAGCAGTTCTTC
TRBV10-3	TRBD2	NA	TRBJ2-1	CAISRLGGRGNNEQFF	TGTGCCATCTCACGACTTGGCGGGAGGGGGAACAATGAGCAGTTCTTC
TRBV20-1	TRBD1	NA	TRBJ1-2	CSASGQGNYGYTF	TGCAGTGCTAGTGGACAGGGAAACTATGGCTACACCTTC
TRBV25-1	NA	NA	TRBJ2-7	CASSEWSDSSYEQYF	TGTGCCAGCAGTGAATGGTCAGACAGCTCCTACGAGCAGTACTTC
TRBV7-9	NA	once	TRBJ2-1	CASSMGTFGQFF	TGTGCCAGCAGCATGGGGACCTTCGGGCAGTTCTTC
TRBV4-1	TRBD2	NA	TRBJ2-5	CASSEAGEETQYF	TGCGCCAGCAGCGAGGCGGGAGAGGAGACCCAGTACTTC
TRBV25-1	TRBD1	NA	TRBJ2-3	CASSAGTGVTDTQYF	TGTGCCAGCAGCGCCGGGACAGGGGTGACAGATACGCAGTATTTT
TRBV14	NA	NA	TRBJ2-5	CASSRDSRGETQYF	TGTGCCAGCAGCCGGGACTCCCGGGGAGAGACCCAGTACTTC
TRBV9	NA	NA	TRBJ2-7	CASSGDMQYF	TGTGCCAGCAGCGGAGATATGCAGTACTTC
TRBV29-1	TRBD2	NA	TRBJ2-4	CSGWGGSNIQYF	TGCAGCGGATGGGGGGGGAGCAACATTCAGTACTTC
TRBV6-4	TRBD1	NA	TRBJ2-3	CASSMGQFTDTQYF	TGTGCCAGCAGTATGGGACAGTTCACAGATACGCAGTATTTT
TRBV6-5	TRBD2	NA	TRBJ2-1	CASSYAGGGFHEQFF	TGTGCCAGCAGTTACGCGGGCGGGGGGTTCCATGAGCAGTTCTTC
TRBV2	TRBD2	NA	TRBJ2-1	CASSEAAGGGTNEQFF	TGTGCCAGCAGTGAAGCGGCGGGAGGGGGAACGAATGAGCAGTTCTTC